This TCR beta chain was sequenced for a study of T cells in Graves' hyperthyroidism and ophthalmopathy (dated by TCRdb to about 2019). The study in broad terms: Peripheral blood was collected at initial diagnosis, before any treatment. To identify distinguishing TCR V-J signatures, a discovery cohort of roughly 100 patients was used, comprising 40 to 45 with Graves' ophthalmopathy and roughly 60 with stable Graves' hyperthyroidism. An independent validation cohort of under 20 hyperthyroidism patients and 15 or so patients who later progressed to ophthalmopathy tested prospective prediction of ophthalmopathy. The 100 discovery patients were randomly split 7:3 into training and test sets. In roughly six Graves' hyperthyroidism patients, the study also compared T-cell repertoires from thyroid tissue with T-cell repertoires from blood. After sampling, hyperthyroidism patients received methimazole starting at 30 mg daily, and ophthalmopathy patients received high-dose intravenous methylprednisolone. According to the paper, TCR Vbeta CDR3 sequencing was carried out on around 140 peripheral blood samples, which came from some 41 ophthalmopathy, 70 to 80 hyperthyroidism and roughly 17 progressor patients. Beyond this particular receptor, the publication reports: In validation, progression to ophthalmopathy was predicted by the model with 70% to 71% sensitivity and 72% to 80% specificity, a median of around 6.5 months before onset. A model built on a 13 V-J signature distinguished ophthalmopathy from stable hyperthyroidism, reaching over 85% sensitivity and around 81% specificity in cross-validation and 80%/75% in testing. Most expanded thyroid clonotypes (frequency above 0.001) were also detected in blood, a finding suggesting that blood repertoires may reflect thyroid immune responses. Sample size was not statistically predetermined, and investigators were not blinded to group allocation.

The TCR beta CDR3 regions were amplified from the RNA transcripts. A first-round RT-PCR of the TCR CDR3 used the HTBI primer set with the Qiagen OneStep RT-PCR kit. A second multiplex PCR round built the libraries, followed by size selection and purification. Paired-end sequencing of the libraries was performed with 100 bp reads on an Illumina HiSeq2000. For the original study's pipeline: Raw data were processed with SOAPnuke, discarding reads with adapters, uncalled bases, mean Phred below 15, or no exact constant-primer or identifier match. High-quality paired reads were merged with COPE v1.2.5, and unique nucleotide sequences were defined as clonotypes. Clonotypes were aligned to IMGT TRBV, TRBD and TRBJ reference segments using MiTCR v1.1. The analysis was restricted to V-J combinations with a frequency above 0.0001, which together covered just over 99% of the repertoires. A TCS score was defined as the ratio of F50 (clonal expansion) to E x V (chaos), with BLOSUM62-based TCRdist applied between CDR3 peptides within each V-J. Welch's t-statistics and random forest reduced 500 to 650 V-J features to roughly 13, which were used in a naive Bayes classifier (R e1071). The public reads were quality trimmed at Q25 with fastp and then assembled into clones with MiXCR by TCRdb, keeping productive beta chains. Records with the same CDR3 protein are collapsed into one entry carrying the most frequent genes and DNA. These V and J calls originate from TCRdb's pipeline instead of the authors' own analysis. Present in this sample are roughly 350,000 distinct CDR3 sequences, approximately 15% of which were seen just once. About 22% of the sample is in the top ten clones.

Stable Graves' hyperthyroidism was defined as no progression to ophthalmopathy during 18 months of follow-up. Hyperthyroidism patients were newly diagnosed, had a disease duration of under 2 months, and were aged 18 to 65 years. Any patient with an uncontrolled infection, another autoimmune disease, pregnancy or lactation was excluded. Diagnoses relied on clinical symptoms, serum thyroxine and TRAb, thyroid ultrasound and orbital computed tomography. PBMCs were separated from 10 ml of fresh peripheral blood using Ficoll-Paque density gradient centrifugation. Total RNA was extracted with Trizol reagent, and quality was checked on an Agilent 2100 Bioanalyzer. This clonotype was detected ten times or more. Its recognized antigen is unknown. No much larger clonotype is one base removed from it; base qualities were not supplied. The germline V gene gives CDR1 as SNHLY and CDR2 as FYNNEI. The CDR3 starts with the cysteine, ends with the phenylalanine, and has 14 residues. The retained sequence is limited to the CDR3, 42 bases, with the frame set at the first base. Trimming removed 3 bases from V and 4 bases from J, leaving 10 bases between the germline ends.

The source material was blood. The chain joins TRBV2 to TRBJ2-1; possibly the D gene is TRBD1, per 5 matching bases. This clonotype was sampled from a woman in her thirties with Graves' hyperthyroidism. The sequenced DNA: TGTGCCAGCAGTGATGATGGGGCTTACAATGAGCAGTTCTTC. Translated, it gives CASSDDGAYNEQFF.